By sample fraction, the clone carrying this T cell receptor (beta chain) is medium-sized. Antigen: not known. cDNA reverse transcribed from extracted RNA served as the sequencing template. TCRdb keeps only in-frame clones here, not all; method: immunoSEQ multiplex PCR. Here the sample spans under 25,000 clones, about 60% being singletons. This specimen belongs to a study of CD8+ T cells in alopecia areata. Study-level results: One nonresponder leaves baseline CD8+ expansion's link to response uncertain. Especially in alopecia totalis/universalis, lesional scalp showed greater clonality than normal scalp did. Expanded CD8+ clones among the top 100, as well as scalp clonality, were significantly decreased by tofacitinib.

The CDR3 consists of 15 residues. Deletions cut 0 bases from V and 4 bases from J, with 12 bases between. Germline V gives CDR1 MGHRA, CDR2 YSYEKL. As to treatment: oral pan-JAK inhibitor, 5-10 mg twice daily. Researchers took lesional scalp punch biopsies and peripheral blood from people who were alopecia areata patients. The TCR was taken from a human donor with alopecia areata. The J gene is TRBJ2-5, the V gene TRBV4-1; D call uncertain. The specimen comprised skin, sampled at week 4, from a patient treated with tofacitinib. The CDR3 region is CASSQDQSIGETQYF. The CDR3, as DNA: TGCGCCAGCAGCCAAGATCAGAGTATCGGAGAGACCCAGTACTTC.